These T cell receptor beta chains were read from a single sample in a study of shared clonotypes between healthy human individuals. Clones were sequenced by immunoSEQ multiplex PCR, and TCRdb holds only the in-frame ones, with some missing. The data hold 2.3 million or so clones, with approximately 93% observed a single time. Sequenced input: naive CD4+ T cells from PBMCs. These TCRs come from a man aged 18 to 35 in good health. Some clones in this sample may be carry-over from other donors' samples. Each CDR3 is given with its conserved first and last residue. A D gene is named only where the DNA matches it firmly. Clone size, where shown, is once, few, many, or a class for clones that have expanded.

CDR3 length: 11
J gene: TRBJ2-2
clone size: NA
V gene: TRBV4-1
D gene: NA
CDR3 protein: CASSATGELFF
CDR3 DNA: TGCGCCAGCAGCGCCACCGGGGAGCTGTTTTTT

CDR3 length: 15
J gene: TRBJ1-1
clone size: NA
V gene: TRBV5-1
D gene: NA
CDR3 protein: CASSFGIYMNTEAFF
CDR3 DNA: TGCGCCAGCAGCTTTGGGATTTACATGAACACTGAAGCTTTCTTT

CDR3 length: 13
J gene: TRBJ1-1
clone size: NA
V gene: TRBV18
D gene: NA
CDR3 protein: CATLSAPGTEAFF
CDR3 DNA: TGTGCCACCCTCTCGGCCCCCGGGACTGAAGCTTTCTTT

CDR3 length: 13
J gene: TRBJ2-1
clone size: NA
V gene: TRBV11-3
D gene: NA
CDR3 protein: CASSGWPYNEQFF
CDR3 DNA: TGTGCCAGCAGTGGTTGGCCCTACAATGAGCAGTTCTTC

CDR3 length: 14
J gene: TRBJ2-1
clone size: NA
V gene: TRBV6-5
D gene: TRBD2
CDR3 protein: CASSLAGSYNEQFF
CDR3 DNA: TGTGCCAGCAGTCTAGCGGGCTCCTACAATGAGCAGTTCTTC

CDR3 length: 16
J gene: TRBJ2-1
clone size: NA
V gene: TRBV4-2
D gene: NA
CDR3 protein: CASSQGSRGLPNEQFF
CDR3 DNA: TGTGCCAGCAGCCAAGGTTCTCGTGGTCTCCCCAATGAGCAGTTCTTC

CDR3 length: 19
J gene: TRBJ2-3
clone size: NA
V gene: TRBV5-1
D gene: TRBD1
CDR3 protein: CASSLVGQGSPPYSDTQYF
CDR3 DNA: TGCGCCAGCAGCTTAGTAGGACAGGGTTCGCCCCCATATAGCGATACGCAGTATTTT

CDR3 length: 13
J gene: TRBJ1-1
clone size: NA
V gene: TRBV7-3
D gene: TRBD1
CDR3 protein: CASSSDRGGEAFF
CDR3 DNA: TGTGCCAGCAGCTCCGACAGGGGAGGTGAAGCTTTCTTT

CDR3 length: 15
J gene: TRBJ2-2
clone size: NA
V gene: TRBV7-2
D gene: TRBD1
CDR3 protein: CASRFNRGSTGELFF
CDR3 DNA: TGTGCCAGCAGGTTCAACAGGGGTTCCACCGGGGAGCTGTTTTTT

CDR3 length: 14
J gene: TRBJ2-1
clone size: NA
V gene: TRBV30
D gene: NA
CDR3 protein: CAWSGTFSYNEQFF
CDR3 DNA: TGTGCCTGGTCCGGGACTTTTTCCTACAATGAGCAGTTCTTC

CDR3 length: 16
J gene: TRBJ2-7
clone size: NA
V gene: TRBV5-4
D gene: TRBD1
CDR3 protein: CASSLLSGTALGEQYF
CDR3 DNA: TGTGCCAGCAGCTTGTTGTCTGGGACAGCCCTAGGCGAGCAGTACTTC

CDR3 length: 18
J gene: TRBJ1-4
clone size: NA
V gene: TRBV28
D gene: NA
CDR3 protein: CASSLLLVVAGPNEKLFF
CDR3 DNA: TGTGCCAGCAGTTTATTACTGGTCGTGGCGGGCCCAAATGAAAAACTGTTTTTT

CDR3 length: 14
J gene: TRBJ2-7
clone size: once
V gene: TRBV6-1
D gene: TRBD1
CDR3 protein: CASKRGTATYEQYF
CDR3 DNA: TGTGCCAGCAAAAGAGGGACAGCTACCTACGAGCAGTACTTC

CDR3 length: 14
J gene: TRBJ2-7
clone size: NA
V gene: TRBV6-1
D gene: NA
CDR3 protein: CASKNPGLVYEQYF
CDR3 DNA: TGTGCCAGCAAGAATCCAGGGTTGGTCTACGAGCAGTACTTC

CDR3 length: 10
J gene: TRBJ2-3
clone size: NA
V gene: TRBV28
D gene: NA
CDR3 protein: CASRLGTQYF
CDR3 DNA: TGTGCCAGCAGGCTGGGTACGCAGTATTTT

CDR3 length: 13
J gene: TRBJ2-5
clone size: NA
V gene: TRBV10-2
D gene: NA
CDR3 protein: CASSDVGSETQYF
CDR3 DNA: TGCGCCAGCAGTGACGTCGGGTCAGAGACCCAGTACTTC

CDR3 length: 12
J gene: TRBJ1-2
clone size: once
V gene: TRBV6-4
D gene: TRBD1
CDR3 protein: CASRGQGYGYTF
CDR3 DNA: TGTGCCAGCAGGGGACAGGGCTATGGCTACACCTTC

CDR3 length: 13
J gene: TRBJ1-1
clone size: NA
V gene: TRBV6-1
D gene: NA
CDR3 protein: CASSVAGSTEAFF
CDR3 DNA: TGTGCCAGCAGCGTCGCCGGGAGCACTGAAGCTTTCTTT

CDR3 length: 15
J gene: TRBJ2-1
clone size: NA
V gene: TRBV6-5
D gene: TRBD1
CDR3 protein: CASTPRDRSYNEQFF
CDR3 DNA: TGTGCCAGCACCCCCCGGGACAGGTCCTACAATGAGCAGTTCTTC

CDR3 length: 16
J gene: TRBJ2-3
clone size: NA
V gene: TRBV7-2
D gene: NA
CDR3 protein: CASSPRAGLSQDTQYF
CDR3 DNA: TGTGCCAGCAGCCCAAGGGCGGGACTGTCTCAGGATACGCAGTATTTT

CDR3 length: 15
J gene: TRBJ2-5
clone size: NA
V gene: TRBV4-3
D gene: TRBD1
CDR3 protein: CASSPTQTGRETQYF
CDR3 DNA: TGCGCCAGCAGCCCCACCCAGACAGGGAGAGAGACCCAGTACTTC

CDR3 length: 15
J gene: TRBJ1-1
clone size: NA
V gene: TRBV9
D gene: NA
CDR3 protein: CASSSDGPTDTEAFF
CDR3 DNA: TGTGCCAGCAGCTCAGATGGCCCTACAGACACTGAAGCTTTCTTT

CDR3 length: 12
J gene: TRBJ1-5
clone size: NA
V gene: TRBV6-6
D gene: NA
CDR3 protein: CASKGGWQPQHF
CDR3 DNA: TGTGCCAGCAAGGGGGGCTGGCAGCCCCAGCATTTT

CDR3 length: 15
J gene: TRBJ2-1
clone size: NA
V gene: TRBV11-1
D gene: TRBD2
CDR3 protein: CASAEGRSGNNEQFF
CDR3 DNA: TGTGCCAGCGCAGAAGGGCGCAGCGGGAACAATGAGCAGTTCTTC

CDR3 length: 15
J gene: TRBJ2-7
clone size: NA
V gene: TRBV5-1
D gene: TRBD1
CDR3 protein: CASRAQLQGAHEQYF
CDR3 DNA: TGCGCCAGCAGGGCCCAATTACAGGGGGCCCACGAGCAGTACTTC

CDR3 length: 14
J gene: TRBJ1-4
clone size: NA
V gene: TRBV5-6
D gene: NA
CDR3 protein: CASSLRVRTEKLFF
CDR3 DNA: TGTGCCAGCAGCTTGCGGGTCCGTACTGAAAAACTGTTTTTT

CDR3 length: 13
J gene: TRBJ1-5
clone size: NA
V gene: TRBV10-3
D gene: NA
CDR3 protein: CAISESNNQPQHF
CDR3 DNA: TGTGCCATCAGTGAGTCCAACAATCAGCCCCAGCATTTT

CDR3 length: 15
J gene: TRBJ2-5
clone size: NA
V gene: TRBV6-4
D gene: NA
CDR3 protein: CASGRGRTGQETQYF
CDR3 DNA: TGTGCCAGCGGACGGGGTCGGACCGGACAAGAGACCCAGTACTTC

CDR3 length: 15
J gene: TRBJ2-7
clone size: NA
V gene: TRBV28
D gene: NA
CDR3 protein: CASSSRKLARVWQYF
CDR3 DNA: TGTGCCAGCAGTTCACGCAAACTAGCCCGAGTTTGGCAGTACTTC

CDR3 length: 16
J gene: TRBJ2-7
clone size: once
V gene: TRBV5-4
D gene: TRBD2
CDR3 protein: CASSWGGTSGPGWQYF
CDR3 DNA: TGTGCCAGCAGCTGGGGTGGGACTAGCGGGCCGGGGTGGCAGTACTTC

CDR3 length: 13
J gene: TRBJ2-3
clone size: NA
V gene: TRBV7-3
D gene: NA
CDR3 protein: CASSRGDTDTQYF
CDR3 DNA: TGTGCCAGCAGCCGAGGGGACACAGATACGCAGTATTTT

CDR3 length: 15
J gene: TRBJ1-5
clone size: NA
V gene: TRBV7-8
D gene: NA
CDR3 protein: CASSLGSGSNQPQHF
CDR3 DNA: TGTGCCAGCAGCTTAGGTTCAGGTAGCAATCAGCCCCAGCATTTT

CDR3 length: 15
J gene: TRBJ2-7
clone size: NA
V gene: TRBV19
D gene: TRBD1
CDR3 protein: CASSTLTGGAYEQYF
CDR3 DNA: TGTGCCAGTAGTACACTCACAGGGGGCGCGTACGAGCAGTACTTC

CDR3 length: 13
J gene: TRBJ1-4
clone size: NA
V gene: TRBV5-1
D gene: NA
CDR3 protein: CASSLGTNEKLFF
CDR3 DNA: TGCGCCAGCAGCCTGGGAACTAATGAAAAACTGTTTTTT

CDR3 length: 15
J gene: TRBJ2-5
clone size: NA
V gene: TRBV7-9
D gene: NA
CDR3 protein: CASSLRGGVQETQYF
CDR3 DNA: TGTGCCAGCAGCCTAAGGGGGGGGGTCCAAGAGACCCAGTACTTC

CDR3 length: 14
J gene: TRBJ2-7
clone size: NA
V gene: TRBV5-1
D gene: TRBD1
CDR3 protein: CASSLDRGRYEQYF
CDR3 DNA: TGCGCCAGCAGCTTGGACAGGGGCCGCTACGAGCAGTACTTC

CDR3 length: 13
J gene: TRBJ1-5
clone size: NA
V gene: TRBV28
D gene: NA
CDR3 protein: CASRAGVSQPQHF
CDR3 DNA: TGTGCCAGCAGGGCGGGTGTAAGCCAGCCCCAGCATTTT

CDR3 length: 10
J gene: TRBJ1-1
clone size: few
V gene: TRBV2
D gene: NA
CDR3 protein: CASSYTEAFF
CDR3 DNA: TGTGCCAGCAGCTACACTGAAGCTTTCTTT

CDR3 length: 12
J gene: TRBJ2-7
clone size: once
V gene: TRBV10-3
D gene: NA
CDR3 protein: CAISENGYEQYF
CDR3 DNA: TGTGCCATCAGTGAAAACGGCTACGAGCAGTACTTC

CDR3 length: 15
J gene: TRBJ2-3
clone size: NA
V gene: TRBV19
D gene: NA
CDR3 protein: CASTPRAQITDTQYF
CDR3 DNA: TGTGCCAGTACCCCGAGGGCACAGATCACAGATACGCAGTATTTT

CDR3 length: 20
J gene: TRBJ2-1
clone size: NA
V gene: TRBV19
D gene: NA
CDR3 protein: CASSIHLPGQAGKLAGEQFF
CDR3 DNA: TGTGCCAGTAGTATCCACCTACCGGGACAGGCGGGTAAGCTAGCGGGGGAGCAGTTCTTC

CDR3 length: 12
J gene: TRBJ2-5
clone size: NA
V gene: TRBV6-5
D gene: NA
CDR3 protein: CASSSTLETQYF
CDR3 DNA: TGTGCCAGCAGTTCCACTTTAGAGACCCAGTACTTC

CDR3 length: 13
J gene: TRBJ1-5
clone size: NA
V gene: TRBV28
D gene: NA
CDR3 protein: CASSLNREQPQHF
CDR3 DNA: TGTGCCAGCAGTTTAAACAGGGAACAGCCCCAGCATTTT

CDR3 length: 14
J gene: TRBJ2-1
clone size: NA
V gene: TRBV5-1
D gene: TRBD2
CDR3 protein: CASSLAGTHNEQFF
CDR3 DNA: TGCGCCAGCAGCCTAGCGGGTACCCACAATGAGCAGTTCTTC